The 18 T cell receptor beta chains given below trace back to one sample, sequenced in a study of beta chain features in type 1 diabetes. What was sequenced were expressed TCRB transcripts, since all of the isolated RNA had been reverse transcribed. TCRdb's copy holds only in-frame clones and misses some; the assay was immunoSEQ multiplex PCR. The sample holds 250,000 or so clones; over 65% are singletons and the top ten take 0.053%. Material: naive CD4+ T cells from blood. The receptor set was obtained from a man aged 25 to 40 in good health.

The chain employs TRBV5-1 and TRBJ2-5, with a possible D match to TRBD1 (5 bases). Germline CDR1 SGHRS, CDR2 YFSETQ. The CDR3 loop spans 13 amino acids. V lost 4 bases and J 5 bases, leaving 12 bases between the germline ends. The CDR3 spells CASSARVGETQYF. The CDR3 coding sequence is TGCGCCAGCAGCGCCAGGGTCGGGGAGACCCAGTACTTC.

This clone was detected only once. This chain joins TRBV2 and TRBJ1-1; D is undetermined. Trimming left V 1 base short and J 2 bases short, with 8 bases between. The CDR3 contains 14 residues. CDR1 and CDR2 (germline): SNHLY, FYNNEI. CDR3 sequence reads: CASSEGHLNTEAFF. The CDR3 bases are TGTGCCAGCAGTGAAGGACACCTAAACACTGAAGCTTTCTTT. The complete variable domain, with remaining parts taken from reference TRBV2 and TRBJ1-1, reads EPEVTQTPSHQVTQMGQEVILRCVPISNHLYFYWYRQILGQKVEFLVSFYNNEISEKSEIFDDQFSVERPDGSNFTLKIRSTKLEDSAMYFCASSEGHLNTEAFFGQGTRLTVV.

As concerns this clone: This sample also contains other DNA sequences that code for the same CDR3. This CDR3 is CAWSARTEAFF. As DNA, the CDR3 is TGTGCCTGGAGTGCCCGGACTGAAGCTTTCTTT. The chain joins TRBV30 to TRBJ1-1; D gene unclear. Looked up from germline, CDR1 is GTSNPN and CDR2 is SVGIG (reference sequence). V was cut by 1 base and J by 5 bases, with 5 bases left in between. The CDR3 runs 11 residues.

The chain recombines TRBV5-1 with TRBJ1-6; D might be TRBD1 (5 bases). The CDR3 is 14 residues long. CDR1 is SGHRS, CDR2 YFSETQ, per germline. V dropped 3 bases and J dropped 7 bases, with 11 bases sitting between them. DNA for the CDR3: TGCGCCAGCAGCTCAACAGGTGGAAATTCACCCCTCCACTTT. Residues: CASSSTGGNSPLHF.

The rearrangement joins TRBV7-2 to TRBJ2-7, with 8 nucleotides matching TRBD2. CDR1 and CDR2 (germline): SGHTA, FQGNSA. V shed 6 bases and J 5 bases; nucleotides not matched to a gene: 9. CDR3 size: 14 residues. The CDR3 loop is CASSSNGLAHEQYF. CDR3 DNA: TGTGCCAGCAGTTCAAATGGACTAGCCCACGAGCAGTACTTC.

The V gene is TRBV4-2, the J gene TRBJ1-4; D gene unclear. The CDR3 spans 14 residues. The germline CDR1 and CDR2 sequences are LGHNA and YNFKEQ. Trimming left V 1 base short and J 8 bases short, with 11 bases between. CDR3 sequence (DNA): TGTGCCAGCAGCCAAGGGGCATCCAACGAAAAACTGTTTTTT. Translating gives CASSQGASNEKLFF.

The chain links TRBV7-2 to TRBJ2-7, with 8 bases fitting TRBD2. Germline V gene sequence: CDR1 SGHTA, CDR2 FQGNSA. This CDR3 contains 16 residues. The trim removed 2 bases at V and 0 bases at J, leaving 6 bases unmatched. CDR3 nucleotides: TGTGCCAGCAGCTTATCGAGCGGGGGTATCTCCTACGAGCAGTACTTC. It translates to CASSLSSGGISYEQYF.

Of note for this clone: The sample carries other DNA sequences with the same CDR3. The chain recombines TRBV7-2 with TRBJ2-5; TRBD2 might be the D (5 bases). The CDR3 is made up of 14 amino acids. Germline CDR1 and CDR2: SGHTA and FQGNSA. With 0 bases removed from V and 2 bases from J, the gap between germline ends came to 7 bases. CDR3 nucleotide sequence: TGTGCCAGCAGCTTAGCGGGCGGGCAAGAGACCCAGTACTTC. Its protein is CASSLAGGQETQYF. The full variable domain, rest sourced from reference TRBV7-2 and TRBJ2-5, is GAGVSQSPSNKVTEKGKDVELRCDPISGHTALYWYRQSLGQGLEFLIYFQGNSAPDKSGLPSDRFSAERTGGSVSTLTIQRTQQEDSAVYLCASSLAGGQETQYFGPGTRLLVL.

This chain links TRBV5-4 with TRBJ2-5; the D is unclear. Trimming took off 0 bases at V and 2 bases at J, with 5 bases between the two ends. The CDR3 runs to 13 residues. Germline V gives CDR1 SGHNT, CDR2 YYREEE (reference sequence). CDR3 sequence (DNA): TGTGCCAGCAGCTTGGCCAGGCAAGAGACCCAGTACTTC. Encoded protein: CASSLARQETQYF. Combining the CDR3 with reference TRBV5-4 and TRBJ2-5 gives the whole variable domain ETGVTQSPTHLIKTRGQQVTLRCSSQSGHNTVSWYQQALGQGPQFIFQYYREEENGRGNFPPRFSGLQFPNYSSELNVNALELDDSALYLCASSLARQETQYFGPGTRLLVL.

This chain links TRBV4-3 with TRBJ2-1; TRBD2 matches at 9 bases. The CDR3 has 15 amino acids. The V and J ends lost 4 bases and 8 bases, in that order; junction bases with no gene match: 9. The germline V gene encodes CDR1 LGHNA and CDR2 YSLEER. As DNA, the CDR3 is TGCGCCAGCAGCCCTAGCGGGACATTAGCCTATGAGCAGTTCTTC. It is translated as CASSPSGTLAYEQFF.

CDR3 coding DNA: TGTGCCAGCAGGGTAGCGGGGGGCACAGATACGCAGTATTTT. Translated: CASRVAGGTDTQYF. The chain links TRBV5-4 to TRBJ2-3, with 9 bases that match TRBD2. The CDR3 spans 14 residues. The junction had 2 bases not matched to a gene; V was cut back by 5 bases and J by 1 base. Germline CDR1 SGHNT, CDR2 YYREEE (reference sequence).

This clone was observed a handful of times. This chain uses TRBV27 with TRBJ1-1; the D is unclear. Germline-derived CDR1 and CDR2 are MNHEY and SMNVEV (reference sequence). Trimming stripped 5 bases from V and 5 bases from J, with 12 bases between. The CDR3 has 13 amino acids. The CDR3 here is CASSMTRGTEAFF. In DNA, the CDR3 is TGTGCCAGCAGTATGACCCGGGGAACTGAAGCTTTCTTT.

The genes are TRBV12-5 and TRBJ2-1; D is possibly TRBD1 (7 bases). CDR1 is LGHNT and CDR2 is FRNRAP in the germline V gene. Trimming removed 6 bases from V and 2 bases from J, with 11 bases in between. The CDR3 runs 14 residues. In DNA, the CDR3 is TGTGCTAGTGGGCGGGACAGCCCCTACAATGAGCAGTTCTTC. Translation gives CASGRDSPYNEQFF.

The DNA of the CDR3 is TGCAGCGTTGCCTCGACAGGGGGCTCAGGAGAGCAGTTCTTC. Translation: CSVASTGGSGEQFF. V gene TRBV29-1 combines with J gene TRBJ2-1, with TRBD1 identical over 10 bases. The germline CDR1 and CDR2 sequences are SQVTM and ANQGSEA. The V segment lost 4 bases and the J segment 10 bases; nucleotides outside the gene matches: 10. The CDR3 loop spans 14 amino acids.

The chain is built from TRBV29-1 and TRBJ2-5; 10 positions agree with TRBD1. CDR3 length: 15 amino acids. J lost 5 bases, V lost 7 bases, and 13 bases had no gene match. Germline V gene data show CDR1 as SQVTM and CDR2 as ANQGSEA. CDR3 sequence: CSASGQGGRHETQYF. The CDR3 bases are TGCAGCGCATCAGGACAGGGGGGGCGTCATGAGACCCAGTACTTC.

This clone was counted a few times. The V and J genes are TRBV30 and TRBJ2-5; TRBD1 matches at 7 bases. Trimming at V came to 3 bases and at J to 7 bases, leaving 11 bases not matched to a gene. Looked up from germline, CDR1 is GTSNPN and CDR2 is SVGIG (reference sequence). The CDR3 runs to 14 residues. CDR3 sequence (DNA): TGTGCCTGGAGGGGCCCCGGGACAGTTGGGACCCAGTACTTC. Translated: CAWRGPGTVGTQYF.

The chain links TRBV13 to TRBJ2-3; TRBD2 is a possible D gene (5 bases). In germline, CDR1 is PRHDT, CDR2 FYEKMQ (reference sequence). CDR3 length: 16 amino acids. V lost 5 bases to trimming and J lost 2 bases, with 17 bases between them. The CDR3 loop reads CASSTHWRGPTDTQYF. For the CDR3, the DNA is TGTGCCAGCAGCACCCACTGGCGAGGGCCCACAGATACGCAGTATTTT.

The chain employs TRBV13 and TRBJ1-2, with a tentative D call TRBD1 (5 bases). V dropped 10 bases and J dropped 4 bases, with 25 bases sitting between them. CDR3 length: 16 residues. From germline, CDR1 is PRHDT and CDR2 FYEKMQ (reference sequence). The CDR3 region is CATTIRTAGLGYGYTF. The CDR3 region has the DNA TGTGCCACCACAATCCGTACCGCAGGGTTGGGCTATGGCTACACCTTC.